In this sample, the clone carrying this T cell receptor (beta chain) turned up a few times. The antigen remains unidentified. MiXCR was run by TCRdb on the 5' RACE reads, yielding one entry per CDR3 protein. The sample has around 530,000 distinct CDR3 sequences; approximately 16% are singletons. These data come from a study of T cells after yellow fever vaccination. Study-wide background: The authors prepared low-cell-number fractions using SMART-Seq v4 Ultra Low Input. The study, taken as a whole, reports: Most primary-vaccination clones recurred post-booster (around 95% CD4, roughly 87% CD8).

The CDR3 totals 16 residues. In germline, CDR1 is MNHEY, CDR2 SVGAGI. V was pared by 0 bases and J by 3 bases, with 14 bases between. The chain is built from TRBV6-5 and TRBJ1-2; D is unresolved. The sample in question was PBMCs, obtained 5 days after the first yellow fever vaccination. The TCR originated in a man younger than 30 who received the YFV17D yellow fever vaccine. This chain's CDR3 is CASSYSRVLGHYGYTF. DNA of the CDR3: TGTGCCAGCAGTTACTCGAGGGTCCTAGGGCACTATGGCTACACCTTC.